The 3 T cell receptor beta chains reported below all come from one sample, sequenced in a study of T cell changes during pregnancy in multiple sclerosis. Clones were read by immunoSEQ multiplex PCR, and TCRdb kept only the in-frame ones, dropping some. The sample holds around 100,000 clones, 91% seen once. The sequencing here drew on peripheral blood, taken in the second trimester of pregnancy. These receptors were collected from a female donor with multiple sclerosis, enrolled in a pregnancy study.

This clone has only one observation. The chain uses TRBV21-1 and TRBJ2-7; the D call of TRBD1 is as the table states it, not checked on the DNA. TRBV21-1 is marked as a pseudogene. This CDR3 contains 15 residues. CDR3 loop: CASSKGGQDTYEQYF. CDR3 bases: TGTGCCAGCAGCAAAGGAGGACAGGATACCTACGAGCAGTACTTC.

This chain connects TRBV7-9 to TRBJ2-2, with D possibly matching TRBD2 (6 bases). CDR3 length equals 15 residues. CDR1 and CDR2 (germline): SEHNR, FQNEAQ (reference sequence). Trimming shortened V by 0 bases and J by 6 bases, and 11 bases separated the two germline ends. Here the CDR3 reads CASSLALAGSGELFF. CDR3 nucleotides: TGTGCCAGCAGCTTAGCCTTGGCGGGGTCCGGGGAGCTGTTTTTT.

In its sample, this clone was seen once. The chain carries TRBV5-4 and TRBJ2-1; D not resolved. The CDR3 covers 12 residues. The germline V gene encodes CDR1 SGHNT and CDR2 YYREEE (reference sequence). V was trimmed by 7 bases and J by 5 bases, leaving 10 bases between them. The CDR3 here is CASGSRDNEQFF. The CDR3 DNA follows: TGTGCCAGCGGATCACGGGACAATGAGCAGTTCTTC. Filled out from reference TRBV5-4 and TRBJ2-1, the complete variable domain reads ETGVTQSPTHLIKTRGQQVTLRCSSQSGHNTVSWYQQALGQGPQFIFQYYREEENGRGNFPPRFSGLQFPNYSSELNVNALELDDSALYLCASGSRDNEQFFGPGTRLTVL.